This T cell receptor (beta chain) was identified in a study of response to subunit inactivated influenza vaccine. Study-wide results and caveats: Each seasonal influenza vaccination, the authors suggested, recruits few new T cells.

Trimming took 5 bases from V and 3 from J, leaving 10 bases between them. This CDR3 is built from 13 residues. CDR1 and CDR2 from the germline V gene are KGHSH and LQKENI. TCRdb reanalysed the RT-PCR reads using MiXCR and keeps one entry per CDR3 protein. This sample has hundreds of thousands of distinct CDR3 sequences, with around 20% found just once. This clonotype has a handful of counts. What it binds is unknown. The TCR sequence derives from a man in his fifties who received an inactivated influenza vaccine. Sequenced here: PBMCs from blood, sampled more than 4 days after vaccination. The chain is built from TRBV18 and TRBJ1-2; D remains unclear. The CDR3 region has the DNA TGTGCCAGCTCAGAAGGGCCGGACTATGGCTACACCTTC. It encodes CASSEGPDYGYTF. The variable domain in full, completed from reference TRBV18 and TRBJ1-2, reads NAGVMQNPRHLVRRRGQEARLRCSPMKGHSHVYWYRQLPEEGLKFMVYLQKENIIDESGMPKERFSAEFPKEGPSILRIQQVVRGDSAAYFCASSEGPDYGYTFGSGTRLTVV.